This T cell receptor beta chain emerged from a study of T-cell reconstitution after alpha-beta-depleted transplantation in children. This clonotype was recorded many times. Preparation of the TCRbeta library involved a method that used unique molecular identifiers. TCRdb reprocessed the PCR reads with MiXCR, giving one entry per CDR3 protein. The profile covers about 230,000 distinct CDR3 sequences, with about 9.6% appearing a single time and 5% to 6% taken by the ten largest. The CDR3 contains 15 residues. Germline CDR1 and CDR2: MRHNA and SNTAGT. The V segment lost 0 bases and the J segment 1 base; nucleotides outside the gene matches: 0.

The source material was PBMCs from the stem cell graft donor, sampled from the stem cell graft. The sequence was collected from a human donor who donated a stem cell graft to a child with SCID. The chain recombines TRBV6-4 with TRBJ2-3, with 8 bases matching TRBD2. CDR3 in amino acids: CASSDSSGGTDTQYF. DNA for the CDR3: TGTGCCAGCAGTGACTCTAGCGGGGGCACAGATACGCAGTATTTT.